The 26 T cell receptor beta chains below were found in one sample sequenced in a study of blood T cell repertoires in COVID-19. The assay was immunoSEQ multiplex PCR, and TCRdb's table has in-frame clones only and misses some. The sample contains about 52,000 clones, roughly 91% of which appear only once. Sequences were obtained from peripheral blood. These receptors were obtained from a man older than 75 with active or convalescent COVID-19.

The V call is TRBV19, the J call TRBJ2-6; D is undetermined. V lost 5 bases to trimming and J lost 2 bases, with 10 bases between them. CDR3 length equals 15 residues. Germline V CDR1 and CDR2: LNHDA, SQIVND (reference sequence). The CDR3 loop reads CASSVTPPGANVLTF. The CDR3, as DNA: TGTGCCAGTAGTGTAACACCCCCTGGGGCCAACGTCCTGACTTTC.

V gene TRBV18 combines with J gene TRBJ2-1; perhaps TRBD1 as D (6 bases). The CDR3 is 16 amino acids. CDR1 KGHSH and CDR2 LQKENI come from the germline V gene. V gave up 3 bases and J gave up 4 bases, with 16 bases separating them. CDR3 amino acids: CASSPPDSGAYNEQFF. CDR3 coding DNA: TGTGCCAGCTCACCCCCGGACAGTGGAGCATACAATGAGCAGTTCTTC.

The rearrangement uses TRBV28 and TRBJ1-5, with D tentatively TRBD1 (6 bases). Germline V gives CDR1 MDHEN, CDR2 SYDVKM. The CDR3 length is 15 residues. The V gene lost 6 bases and the J gene lost 1 base, with 13 bases spanning the gap. This CDR3 reads CASRSGEGSNQPQHF. CDR3 DNA: TGTGCCAGCAGGTCAGGGGAAGGGAGCAATCAGCCCCAGCATTTT.

This clone has just one count. The V and J genes are TRBV7-2 and TRBJ1-2; tentatively, D is TRBD1 (6 bases). The CDR3 is 14 residues long. Trimming removed 5 bases from V and 4 bases from J, with 14 bases in between. Germline V CDR1 and CDR2: SGHTA, FQGNSA. CDR3 sequence: CASSQIRQVYGYTF. CDR3 DNA sequence: TGTGCCAGCAGCCAAATAAGACAGGTCTATGGCTACACCTTC.

This chain connects TRBV6-6 to TRBJ2-7; 11 bases map to TRBD1. CDR3 size: 14 residues. In germline, CDR1 is MNHNY, CDR2 SVGAGI (reference sequence). Unmatched junction bases numbered 8, after V lost 5 bases and J lost 8 bases. CDR3 DNA sequence: TGTGCCAGCAGTCGGGACAGGGGGATTACGAAGCAGTACTTC. Translation: CASSRDRGITKQYF.

This chain uses TRBV27 with TRBJ2-7, with 9 bases matching TRBD1. Germline CDR1 is MNHEY and CDR2 is SMNVEV (reference sequence). The V and J ends lost 4 bases and 3 bases, in that order; junction bases with no gene match: 10. The CDR3 spans 16 residues. The CDR3: CASSSNKGTGSYEQYF. The CDR3 region has the DNA TGTGCCAGCAGTTCCAACAAAGGGACAGGGAGCTACGAGCAGTACTTC.

V and J are TRBV5-6 and TRBJ2-5; D not certain. The CDR3 has 11 residues. From germline, CDR1 is SGHDT and CDR2 YYEEEE. Trimming removed 2 bases at V and 5 bases at J, with 4 bases between. The CDR3 loop reads CASSFSETQYF. CDR3 nucleotide sequence: TGTGCCAGCAGCTTTTCTGAGACCCAGTACTTC.

V usage is TRBV30 and J usage is TRBJ2-7; no reliable D call. The V and J ends lost 1 base and 6 bases respectively, with 10 bases between them. Looked up from germline, CDR1 is GTSNPN and CDR2 is SVGIG (reference sequence). This CDR3 is 12 amino acids long. DNA for the CDR3: TGTGCCTGGAGTGCCCCCTACTCCGAGCAGTACTTC. Translating it yields CAWSAPYSEQYF.

The rearrangement joins TRBV4-1 to TRBJ1-4, with TRBD1 matching 9 bases. Unmatched junction bases numbered 8, after V lost 0 bases and J lost 6 bases. The CDR3 spans 17 residues. Germline CDR1 MGHRA, CDR2 YSYEKL. The CDR3 spells CASSQEIPGQGYEKLFF. CDR3 DNA sequence: TGCGCCAGCAGCCAAGAGATACCGGGACAGGGATATGAAAAACTGTTTTTT.

The chain couples TRBV7-2 to TRBJ2-2, with a tentative D call TRBD2 (5 bases). The CDR3 runs to 13 residues. V was trimmed by 4 bases and J by 4 bases, leaving 7 bases between them. Germline CDR1 and CDR2: SGHTA and FQGNSA. CDR3 sequence: CASSSGITGELFF. The CDR3 DNA follows: TGTGCCAGCAGCTCCGGGATCACCGGGGAGCTGTTTTTT.

This sequence joins TRBV28 and TRBJ2-5; 9 bases are shared with TRBD2. V lost 5 bases and J lost 2; bases outside the gene matches: 15. The germline V gene has CDR1 MDHEN and CDR2 SYDVKM. The CDR3 has 18 amino acids. The CDR3 nucleotides are TGTGCCAGCAGTACACCCCCGGATAGCGGGGGCCTTCAAGAGACCCAGTACTTC. This codes for CASSTPPDSGGLQETQYF.

The V call is TRBV10-3, the J call TRBJ1-2, with TRBD1 matching over 9 bases. The germline V gene encodes CDR1 ENHRY and CDR2 SYGVKD. V lost 7 bases and J lost 4; bases outside the gene matches: 7. This CDR3 contains 14 residues. The DNA for the CDR3 is TGTGCCATCAATCCGGGACAGGGAAGCTATGGCTACACCTTC. Its protein is CAINPGQGSYGYTF.

Only one count was recorded for this clone. The J gene is TRBJ2-3, the V gene TRBV5-4, with a tentative D call TRBD2 (6 bases). Germline loops: CDR1 SGHNT, CDR2 YYREEE (reference sequence). This CDR3 is built from 16 residues. Between the trimmed V and J ends, which lost 3 bases and 2 bases, there was a span of 16 bases. CDR3 DNA sequence: TGTGCCAGCAGCTCCCGGGACTTAGGCTACACAGATACGCAGTATTTT. Residues: CASSSRDLGYTDTQYF.

This chain joins TRBV10-3 and TRBJ2-5, with D maybe TRBD2 (5 bases). Trimming took 5 bases from V and 2 from J, leaving 12 bases between them. The CDR3 has 14 residues. CDR1 and CDR2 from the germline V gene are ENHRY and SYGVKD. The CDR3 region has the DNA TGTGCCATCAGTTATAGCGCAACTCAAGAGACCCAGTACTTC. This gives the protein CAISYSATQETQYF.

J is TRBJ2-2 and V is TRBV24-1; D unresolved. CDR1 and CDR2 from the germline V gene are KGHDR and SFDVKD. This CDR3 region has 14 residues. The V gene lost 0 bases and the J gene lost 6 bases, with 7 bases spanning the gap. The CDR3 DNA follows: TGTGCCACCAGTGATTTGTCGACTGCCGGGGAGCTGTTTTTT. Its translation: CATSDLSTAGELFF.

The rearrangement joins TRBV19 to TRBJ1-1; 9 bases are a match to TRBD1. The germline gives CDR1 LNHDA, CDR2 SQIVND (reference sequence). The CDR3 totals 15 residues. The V gene end was trimmed by 5 bases and the J gene end by 5 bases; junction bases not matched to a gene: 9. The DNA for the CDR3 is TGTGCCAGTAGTGGATCGGGGACAGGGAGGACTGAAGCTTTCTTT. This sequence encodes CASSGSGTGRTEAFF.

This chain links TRBV7-9 with TRBJ1-4; no reliable D call. Trimming pared 0 bases from V and 7 bases from J, leaving 3 bases between. CDR3 length: 12 amino acids. The germline V gene has CDR1 SEHNR and CDR2 FQNEAQ (reference sequence). CDR3 protein: CASSLAREKLFF. As DNA, the CDR3 is TGTGCCAGCAGCTTAGCGCGTGAAAAACTGTTTTTT.

The chain uses TRBV19 and TRBJ1-2; 8 bases are a match to TRBD1. This CDR3 region has 13 residues. Germline V gives CDR1 LNHDA, CDR2 SQIVND (reference sequence). Trimming took 8 bases from V and 2 from J; bases not matched to a gene: 4. CDR3 DNA: TGTGCCAGTTCCGGACAGGGAAACTATGGCTACACCTTC. As protein: CASSGQGNYGYTF.

The chain employs TRBV5-6 and TRBJ1-5, with D uncertain. Germline-derived CDR1 and CDR2 are SGHDT and YYEEEE. V shed 3 bases and J shed 6 bases, with 13 bases lying between them. The CDR3 consists of 14 residues. Written as DNA, the CDR3 is TGTGCCAGCAGCTCCAAGCCGGGAACTCAGCCCCAGCATTTT. This translates into CASSSKPGTQPQHF.

The chain joins TRBV6-1 to TRBJ1-6; maybe TRBD1 (5 bases). V was cut by 2 bases and J by 0 bases, with 17 bases left in between. The CDR3 has 19 amino acids. Germline V gene data show CDR1 as MNHNS and CDR2 as SASEGT. The CDR3 DNA sequence: TGTGCCAGCAGTGAATACCTGGTCAGGGTGAGCTCCTATAATTCACCCCTCCACTTT. It yields the protein CASSEYLVRVSSYNSPLHF.

The rearrangement joins TRBV19 to TRBJ2-3, with 8 bases matching TRBD1. CDR1 LNHDA and CDR2 SQIVND come from the germline V gene (reference sequence). The trim removed 7 bases at V and 4 bases at J, leaving 16 bases unmatched. CDR3 length: 17 amino acids. CDR3 coding DNA: TGTGCCAGTACCAAAACCGCCGGACAGGGTAAAGCAGATACGCAGTATTTT. This gives the protein CASTKTAGQGKADTQYF.

V and J are TRBV5-4 and TRBJ1-1, with D unclear. Germline V gives CDR1 SGHNT, CDR2 YYREEE (reference sequence). V lost 2 bases to trimming and J lost 4 bases, with 15 bases between them. This CDR3 is 15 amino acids long. The CDR3 loop is CASSFEYLSGTEAFF. The CDR3 region has the DNA TGTGCCAGCAGCTTTGAATATCTTTCGGGCACTGAAGCTTTCTTT.

This chain joins TRBV10-3 and TRBJ1-2, with 11 positions matching TRBD1. CDR1 ENHRY and CDR2 SYGVKD come from the germline V gene. The CDR3 has 16 amino acids. J was trimmed by 0 bases and V by 6 bases; bases with no gene match: 6. This chain's CDR3 is CAIRGQGVRANYGYTF. The CDR3 nucleotides are TGTGCCATCAGGGGACAGGGGGTTCGAGCTAACTATGGCTACACCTTC.

This chain joins TRBV10-1 and TRBJ1-1; weak D call: TRBD1 (6 bases). The CDR3 is 15 amino acids. The V gene's germline CDR1 is WNHNN and CDR2 SYGVQD (reference sequence). Trimming left V 0 bases short and J 3 bases short, with 11 bases between. Here the CDR3 DNA reads TGCGCCAGCAGTGAGTCGGGGGCGTGGGACACTGAAGCTTTCTTT. Its translation is CASSESGAWDTEAFF.

In its sample, this clone was seen once. The rearrangement uses TRBV18 and TRBJ2-2; perhaps TRBD2 as D (5 bases). V was pared by 3 bases and J by 4 bases, with 18 bases between. Germline CDR1 reads KGHSH; CDR2 reads LQKENI. The CDR3 length is 17 residues. The CDR3 DNA sequence: TGTGCCAGCTCACCCGCCTTAGGTAGCGACGGCACCGGGGAGCTGTTTTTT. Translated, it gives CASSPALGSDGTGELFF. Together with reference TRBV18 and TRBJ2-2, the CDR3 gives the full variable domain: NAGVMQNPRHLVRRRGQEARLRCSPMKGHSHVYWYRQLPEEGLKFMVYLQKENIIDESGMPKERFSAEFPKEGPSILRIQQVVRGDSAAYFCASSPALGSDGTGELFFGEGSRLTVL.

The V call is TRBV7-8, the J call TRBJ1-2; tentatively, D is TRBD1 (6 bases). Germline values: CDR1 SGHVS, CDR2 FQNEAQ. V gave up 5 bases and J gave up 0 bases, with 13 bases separating them. This CDR3 has 15 residues. In DNA form, the CDR3 reads TGTGCCAGCAGCGCTCGACAGGAAACTAACTATGGCTACACCTTC. As protein: CASSARQETNYGYTF. Together with reference TRBV7-8 and TRBJ1-2, the CDR3 gives the full variable domain: GAGVSQSPRYKVAKRGQDVALRCDPISGHVSLFWYQQALGQGPEFLTYFQNEAQLDKSGLPSDRFFAERPEGSVSTLKIQRTQQEDSAVYLCASSARQETNYGYTFGSGTRLTVV.